The following is a T cell receptor (beta chain) sequence with its context. Germline V lookup: CDR1 MDHEN, CDR2 SYDVKM. This CDR3 is 14 amino acids long. The germline V and J ends were trimmed by 3 bases and 1 base, with 7 bases remaining between them. This table comes from immunoSEQ multiplex PCR, and its TCRdb copy is limited to in-frame clones, with some not included. Of a few hundred thousand clones detected, 85% appear once; the ten largest clones hold roughly 2.5%. This entry comes from a study of blood T cell repertoires in COVID-19. The wider study: From T cells, B-cell-depleted T cells, or PBMCs came the material, which was cDNA or gDNA.

Participant age was about 18 to 100 years, and participants resided in about two dozen US areas. Recovered Cohort 3 donors showed two negative PCRs, clearance, or symptom resolution. The V gene is TRBV28, the J gene TRBJ1-3; D uncertain. This receptor was identified in a woman aged 45 to 65 who had recovered from COVID-19. The specimen was PBMCs or T cells enriched from blood (not recorded which). CDR3 sequence (DNA): TGTGCCAGCAGTTTGTTCCTGTCTGGAAACACCATATATTTT. This gives the protein CASSLFLSGNTIYF.